Listed below are T cell receptor beta chains from one sample, sequenced in a study of beta chain features in type 1 diabetes. Measured with immunoSEQ multiplex PCR; TCRdb has only the in-frame clones, and not every one. The table shows 900,000 or so clones, with about a sixth occurring only once. Sequenced: naive CD4+ T cells from blood. The receptors were sampled from a young woman in good health. The CDR3 runs from the conserved cysteine through the conserved F or W. The D gene is left open where the match is weak. Only part of the rows carry a size: once, few, many, or a class if the clone is expanded.

j_gene: TRBJ1-1; v_gene: TRBV6-1; d_gene: NA; abundance: NA; CDR3nt: TGTGCCAGCAGTGATACTAGACAGAAGCTTGAAGCTTTCTTT; CDR3aa: CASSDTRQKLEAFF
j_gene: TRBJ2-5; v_gene: TRBV7-2; d_gene: NA; abundance: NA; CDR3nt: TGTGCCAGCAGCTTAGCGAGACAAGAGACCCAGTACTTC; CDR3aa: CASSLARQETQYF
j_gene: TRBJ2-5; v_gene: TRBV15; d_gene: TRBD2; abundance: once; CDR3nt: TGTGCCACCAGCAACGGCGGGAGTCTCGTAGAGACCCAGTACTTC; CDR3aa: CATSNGGSLVETQYF
j_gene: TRBJ2-5; v_gene: TRBV5-1; d_gene: NA; abundance: few; CDR3nt: TGCGCCAGCAGCTTGGCCCCGAGCGGCCAAGAGACCCAGTACTTC; CDR3aa: CASSLAPSGQETQYF
j_gene: TRBJ1-4; v_gene: TRBV6-6; d_gene: NA; abundance: NA; CDR3nt: TGTGCCAGCAGTTACTCGGGCAGGGCGGAAAAACTGTTTTTT; CDR3aa: CASSYSGRAEKLFF
j_gene: TRBJ2-5; v_gene: TRBV5-1; d_gene: TRBD2; abundance: NA; CDR3nt: TGCGCCAGCAGCGTAAGACTAGCGGGCGAAGAGACCCAGTACTTC; CDR3aa: CASSVRLAGEETQYF
j_gene: TRBJ2-2; v_gene: TRBV15; d_gene: NA; abundance: NA; CDR3nt: TGTGCCACCAGCAGAGATGGCAGAAACACCGGGGAGCTGTTTTTT; CDR3aa: CATSRDGRNTGELFF
j_gene: TRBJ1-1; v_gene: TRBV29-1; d_gene: NA; abundance: NA; CDR3nt: TGCAGCGTTGAAGATTTCACAGGGAAGGGCTATGGCACTGAAGCTTTCTTT; CDR3aa: CSVEDFTGKGYGTEAFF
j_gene: TRBJ2-3; v_gene: TRBV10-2; d_gene: NA; abundance: once; CDR3nt: TGCGCCAGCGCGAAAAGCACAGATACGCAGTATTTT; CDR3aa: CASAKSTDTQYF
j_gene: TRBJ2-2; v_gene: TRBV6-1; d_gene: NA; abundance: NA; CDR3nt: TGTGCCAGCACCGGTGGTGCAGGGGAGCTGTTTTTT; CDR3aa: CASTGGAGELFF
j_gene: TRBJ2-2; v_gene: TRBV5-1; d_gene: NA; abundance: few; CDR3nt: TGCGCCAGCAGCCTCCCCGACACCGGGGAGCTGTTTTTT; CDR3aa: CASSLPDTGELFF
j_gene: TRBJ2-7; v_gene: TRBV11-2; d_gene: TRBD2; abundance: NA; CDR3nt: TGTGCCAGCAGTCGCGGGACTAGCGGTAACTACGAGCAGTACTTC; CDR3aa: CASSRGTSGNYEQYF
j_gene: TRBJ2-2; v_gene: TRBV4-1; d_gene: NA; abundance: NA; CDR3nt: TGCGCCAGCAGCCAAGTTACCCGGGGTTTCGGGGAGCTGTTTTTT; CDR3aa: CASSQVTRGFGELFF
j_gene: TRBJ2-7; v_gene: TRBV6-6; d_gene: NA; abundance: few; CDR3nt: TGTGCCAGCACCCTATCGGGGAAGTACGAGCAGTACTTC; CDR3aa: CASTLSGKYEQYF
j_gene: TRBJ2-5; v_gene: TRBV5-8; d_gene: NA; abundance: once; CDR3nt: TGTGCCAGCAGCTTAGGAGCAGGGGGGAACCAAGAGACCCAGTACTTC; CDR3aa: CASSLGAGGNQETQYF
j_gene: TRBJ2-7; v_gene: TRBV12-5; d_gene: NA; abundance: NA; CDR3nt: TGTGCTAGTGGTGAGTTGAGGGGATGCGAGCAGTACTTC; CDR3aa: CASGELRGCEQYF
j_gene: TRBJ2-1; v_gene: TRBV9; d_gene: NA; abundance: few; CDR3nt: TGTGCCAGCAGCAAAGACAATGAGCAGTTCTTC; CDR3aa: CASSKDNEQFF
j_gene: TRBJ2-7; v_gene: TRBV10-3; d_gene: NA; abundance: NA; CDR3nt: TGTGCCATCAAGGACTCAAGAGGCTCCTACGAGCAGTACTTC; CDR3aa: CAIKDSRGSYEQYF
j_gene: TRBJ2-6; v_gene: TRBV19; d_gene: NA; abundance: NA; CDR3nt: TGTGCCAGTAGCGAGGCTGGGGCCAACGTCCTGACTTTC; CDR3aa: CASSEAGANVLTF
j_gene: TRBJ1-4; v_gene: TRBV10-3; d_gene: TRBD1; abundance: NA; CDR3nt: TGTGCCATCAGTGAGAACAGGGGCGACCTGTCTGAAAAACTGTTTTTT; CDR3aa: CAISENRGDLSEKLFF
j_gene: TRBJ2-1; v_gene: TRBV28; d_gene: NA; abundance: NA; CDR3nt: TGTGCCAGCAGTTTACCTAGTCCCCCTTACAATGAGCAGTTCTTC; CDR3aa: CASSLPSPPYNEQFF
j_gene: TRBJ2-1; v_gene: TRBV28; d_gene: NA; abundance: NA; CDR3nt: TGTGCCAGCAGTTTATTTTCGGGGTTACTTGGATCTAGTGAGCAGTTCTTC; CDR3aa: CASSLFSGLLGSSEQFF
j_gene: TRBJ1-2; v_gene: TRBV28; d_gene: TRBD1; abundance: NA; CDR3nt: TGTGCCAGCAGTTTAACCACAGGGGCCGGATCATACGGCTATGGCTACACCTTC; CDR3aa: CASSLTTGAGSYGYGYTF
j_gene: TRBJ2-4; v_gene: TRBV19; d_gene: TRBD1; abundance: NA; CDR3nt: TGTGCCAGTAGCCGAACGGGGGACAGGCGTAACATTCAGTACTTC; CDR3aa: CASSRTGDRRNIQYF
j_gene: TRBJ1-5; v_gene: TRBV19; d_gene: NA; abundance: NA; CDR3nt: TGTGCCAGTAGTACGAGGAATCAGCCCCAGCATTTT; CDR3aa: CASSTRNQPQHF
j_gene: TRBJ2-1; v_gene: TRBV7-2; d_gene: NA; abundance: few; CDR3nt: TGTGCCAGCAGCCCTAGACAGGCCTACGACAATGAGCAGTTCTTC; CDR3aa: CASSPRQAYDNEQFF
j_gene: TRBJ1-1; v_gene: TRBV7-2; d_gene: TRBD1; abundance: NA; CDR3nt: TGTGCCAGCAGCCGACAGGGAAATGAAGCTTTCTTT; CDR3aa: CASSRQGNEAFF
j_gene: TRBJ2-7; v_gene: TRBV4-3; d_gene: TRBD2; abundance: NA; CDR3nt: TGCGCCAGCAGCCATTGGGGGACTAGCGGGATAGACGAGCAGTACTTC; CDR3aa: CASSHWGTSGIDEQYF
j_gene: TRBJ2-1; v_gene: TRBV7-3; d_gene: NA; abundance: NA; CDR3nt: TGTGCCAGCAGCTTAGGTCAGGTCGCCTACAATGAGCAGTTCTTC; CDR3aa: CASSLGQVAYNEQFF